Listed below are T cell receptor beta chains from one sample, sequenced in a study of Tregs in tolerant kidney transplant recipients. The assay was immunoSEQ multiplex PCR, and TCRdb's table has in-frame clones only and misses some. The sample has under 95,000 clones; around 90% are singletons. The input for sequencing was Tregs from blood, taken before the transplant. The receptors were sampled from a human donor who received a combined kidney and bone marrow transplant. Both conserved end residues are part of each CDR3. Fields, in order: CDR3 length, D gene, V gene, clone size, J gene, CDR3 DNA, CDR3 protein. A D gene is named only where the DNA matches it firmly. Size tells how often a clone was seen (once, few, many) or the class of an expanded clone, and some rows leave it out.

CDR3 length: 13; D gene: .; V gene: TRBV2; clone size: .; J gene: TRBJ1-2; CDR3 DNA: TGTGCCAGCAGTGTCGTGGGGGCGAATGGCTACACCTTC; CDR3 protein: CASSVVGANGYTF
CDR3 length: 17; D gene: TRBD2; V gene: TRBV29-1; clone size: .; J gene: TRBJ2-1; CDR3 DNA: TGCAGCGTTGGGGGTCTAGCGGGAGGTTTATCCTACAATGAGCAGTTCTTC; CDR3 protein: CSVGGLAGGLSYNEQFF
CDR3 length: 13; D gene: TRBD1; V gene: TRBV10-3; clone size: .; J gene: TRBJ2-7; CDR3 DNA: TGTGCCATCATGGAGACAGGGGGCTACGAGCAGTACTTC; CDR3 protein: CAIMETGGYEQYF
CDR3 length: 13; D gene: .; V gene: TRBV7-9; clone size: .; J gene: TRBJ1-5; CDR3 DNA: TGTGCCAGCAGCTCAGGCGAGGGTCGGCCCCAGCATTTT; CDR3 protein: CASSSGEGRPQHF
CDR3 length: 16; D gene: .; V gene: TRBV6-5; clone size: .; J gene: TRBJ1-2; CDR3 DNA: TGTGCCAGCAGTTACGGAAGTCCTGGGGCAGACTATGGCTACACCTTC; CDR3 protein: CASSYGSPGADYGYTF
CDR3 length: 15; D gene: TRBD1; V gene: TRBV15; clone size: .; J gene: TRBJ1-2; CDR3 DNA: TGTGCCACCAGCAGAGATGTGGACAGGGTCTATGGCTACACCTTC; CDR3 protein: CATSRDVDRVYGYTF
CDR3 length: 16; D gene: .; V gene: TRBV5-4; clone size: once; J gene: TRBJ1-2; CDR3 DNA: TGTGCCAGCAGCTTGGGTTTGGCAGGCACAAACTATGGCTACACCTTC; CDR3 protein: CASSLGLAGTNYGYTF
CDR3 length: 14; D gene: .; V gene: TRBV27; clone size: .; J gene: TRBJ1-1; CDR3 DNA: TGTGCCAGCAGTTTAAAGGGAGTGCACACTGAAGCTTTCTTT; CDR3 protein: CASSLKGVHTEAFF
CDR3 length: 13; D gene: .; V gene: TRBV19; clone size: .; J gene: TRBJ2-3; CDR3 DNA: TGTGCCAGTAGTATATCCCTAGCAGATACGCAGTATTTT; CDR3 protein: CASSISLADTQYF
CDR3 length: 13; D gene: .; V gene: TRBV10-3; clone size: .; J gene: TRBJ2-3; CDR3 DNA: TGTGCCATCGGGGCGGGGAACACAGATACGCAGTATTTT; CDR3 protein: CAIGAGNTDTQYF
CDR3 length: 11; D gene: .; V gene: TRBV28; clone size: .; J gene: TRBJ1-1; CDR3 DNA: TGTGCCAGCAGTTTGAGCAGGGGAACTTTCTTT; CDR3 protein: CASSLSRGTFF
CDR3 length: 16; D gene: TRBD1; V gene: TRBV4-2; clone size: .; J gene: TRBJ1-4; CDR3 DNA: TGTGCCAGCAGCCAACGAGAGGGGACAGGGGACGAAAAACTGTTTTTT; CDR3 protein: CASSQREGTGDEKLFF
CDR3 length: 13; D gene: .; V gene: TRBV7-9; clone size: .; J gene: TRBJ2-5; CDR3 DNA: TGTGCCAGCAGCTTATCGGCCCAAGAGACCCAGTACTTC; CDR3 protein: CASSLSAQETQYF
CDR3 length: 13; D gene: TRBD2; V gene: TRBV9; clone size: .; J gene: TRBJ2-1; CDR3 DNA: TGTGCCAGCACCCGTGACGGGGGGAGTGAGCAGTTCTTC; CDR3 protein: CASTRDGGSEQFF
CDR3 length: 15; D gene: .; V gene: TRBV19; clone size: .; J gene: TRBJ2-1; CDR3 DNA: TGTGCCAGTAGTCGGACCGCGGAGCTCTACAATGAGCAGTTCTTC; CDR3 protein: CASSRTAELYNEQFF
CDR3 length: 18; D gene: TRBD1; V gene: TRBV7-6; clone size: .; J gene: TRBJ1-1; CDR3 DNA: TGTGCCAGCAGCTTAGAGTCGGACAGGGCCTTAATGAACACTGAAGCTTTCTTT; CDR3 protein: CASSLESDRALMNTEAFF
CDR3 length: 16; D gene: TRBD2; V gene: TRBV7-8; clone size: .; J gene: TRBJ2-7; CDR3 DNA: TGTGCCAGCAGCCTCGGGACTAGCTTAGTCTCCTACGAGCAGTACTTC; CDR3 protein: CASSLGTSLVSYEQYF
CDR3 length: 12; D gene: .; V gene: TRBV28; clone size: .; J gene: TRBJ2-7; CDR3 DNA: TGTGCCAGCAGGGCAGGACTCCGCGAGCAGTACTTC; CDR3 protein: CASRAGLREQYF
CDR3 length: 14; D gene: .; V gene: TRBV15; clone size: .; J gene: TRBJ2-3; CDR3 DNA: TGTGCCACCATTGAGGGCTACAACACAGATACGCAGTATTTT; CDR3 protein: CATIEGYNTDTQYF
CDR3 length: 15; D gene: .; V gene: TRBV5-4; clone size: once; J gene: TRBJ2-1; CDR3 DNA: TGTGCCAGCAGCTTGTCCCCTACCGCCGGAAATGAGCAGTTCTTC; CDR3 protein: CASSLSPTAGNEQFF
CDR3 length: 14; D gene: TRBD2; V gene: TRBV6-6; clone size: .; J gene: TRBJ2-5; CDR3 DNA: TGTGCCAGCAGTTACCGGGGGGGGCATGAGACCCAGTACTTC; CDR3 protein: CASSYRGGHETQYF
CDR3 length: 12; D gene: .; V gene: TRBV6-1; clone size: .; J gene: TRBJ2-1; CDR3 DNA: TGTGCCAGCAGTCGACAGGCGAATGAGCAGTTCTTC; CDR3 protein: CASSRQANEQFF
CDR3 length: 15; D gene: TRBD1; V gene: TRBV28; clone size: once; J gene: TRBJ2-3; CDR3 DNA: TGTGCCAGCAGTCTCCGGGACAGGGGGATGGATACGCAGTATTTT; CDR3 protein: CASSLRDRGMDTQYF
CDR3 length: 15; D gene: .; V gene: TRBV5-1; clone size: few; J gene: TRBJ2-2; CDR3 DNA: TGCGCCAGCAGCTTGAAAGCCACGAACACCGGGGAGCTGTTTTTT; CDR3 protein: CASSLKATNTGELFF
CDR3 length: 15; D gene: .; V gene: TRBV29-1; clone size: .; J gene: TRBJ2-2; CDR3 DNA: TGCAGCGTTGAACGACCTTTGGGTGGTAGCGGGGAGCTGTTTTTT; CDR3 protein: CSVERPLGGSGELFF